The T cell receptor beta chain described here comes from a study of shared clonotypes between healthy human individuals. Notes on the study in general: The rarefaction results pointed to incomplete sorted-subset sequencing despite large depth. Larger estimated richness was generally recorded for naive subsets relative to memory subsets.

Looked up from germline, CDR1 is SGHRS and CDR2 is YFSETQ. CDR3 length equals 14 residues. V lost 3 bases to trimming and J lost 4 bases, with 10 bases between them. Some clones are missing from TCRdb's copy, which holds only in-frame ones; the method was immunoSEQ multiplex PCR. The table shows about 2.4 million clones, with roughly 92% occurring only once. Details on this clone: The antigen remains undetermined. Other DNA sequences from this sample encode an identical CDR3 as well.

The sequence came from a man aged 18 to 29 in good health. Sample: naive CD4+ T cells sorted from blood. Subset defined: CD45RA+ positively selected. The rearrangement links TRBV5-1 to TRBJ2-2, with D perhaps matching TRBD2 (5 bases). Here the CDR3 reads CASSYDRGTGELFF. The CDR3 region has the DNA TGCGCCAGCAGCTACGACCGGGGCACCGGGGAGCTGTTTTTT.